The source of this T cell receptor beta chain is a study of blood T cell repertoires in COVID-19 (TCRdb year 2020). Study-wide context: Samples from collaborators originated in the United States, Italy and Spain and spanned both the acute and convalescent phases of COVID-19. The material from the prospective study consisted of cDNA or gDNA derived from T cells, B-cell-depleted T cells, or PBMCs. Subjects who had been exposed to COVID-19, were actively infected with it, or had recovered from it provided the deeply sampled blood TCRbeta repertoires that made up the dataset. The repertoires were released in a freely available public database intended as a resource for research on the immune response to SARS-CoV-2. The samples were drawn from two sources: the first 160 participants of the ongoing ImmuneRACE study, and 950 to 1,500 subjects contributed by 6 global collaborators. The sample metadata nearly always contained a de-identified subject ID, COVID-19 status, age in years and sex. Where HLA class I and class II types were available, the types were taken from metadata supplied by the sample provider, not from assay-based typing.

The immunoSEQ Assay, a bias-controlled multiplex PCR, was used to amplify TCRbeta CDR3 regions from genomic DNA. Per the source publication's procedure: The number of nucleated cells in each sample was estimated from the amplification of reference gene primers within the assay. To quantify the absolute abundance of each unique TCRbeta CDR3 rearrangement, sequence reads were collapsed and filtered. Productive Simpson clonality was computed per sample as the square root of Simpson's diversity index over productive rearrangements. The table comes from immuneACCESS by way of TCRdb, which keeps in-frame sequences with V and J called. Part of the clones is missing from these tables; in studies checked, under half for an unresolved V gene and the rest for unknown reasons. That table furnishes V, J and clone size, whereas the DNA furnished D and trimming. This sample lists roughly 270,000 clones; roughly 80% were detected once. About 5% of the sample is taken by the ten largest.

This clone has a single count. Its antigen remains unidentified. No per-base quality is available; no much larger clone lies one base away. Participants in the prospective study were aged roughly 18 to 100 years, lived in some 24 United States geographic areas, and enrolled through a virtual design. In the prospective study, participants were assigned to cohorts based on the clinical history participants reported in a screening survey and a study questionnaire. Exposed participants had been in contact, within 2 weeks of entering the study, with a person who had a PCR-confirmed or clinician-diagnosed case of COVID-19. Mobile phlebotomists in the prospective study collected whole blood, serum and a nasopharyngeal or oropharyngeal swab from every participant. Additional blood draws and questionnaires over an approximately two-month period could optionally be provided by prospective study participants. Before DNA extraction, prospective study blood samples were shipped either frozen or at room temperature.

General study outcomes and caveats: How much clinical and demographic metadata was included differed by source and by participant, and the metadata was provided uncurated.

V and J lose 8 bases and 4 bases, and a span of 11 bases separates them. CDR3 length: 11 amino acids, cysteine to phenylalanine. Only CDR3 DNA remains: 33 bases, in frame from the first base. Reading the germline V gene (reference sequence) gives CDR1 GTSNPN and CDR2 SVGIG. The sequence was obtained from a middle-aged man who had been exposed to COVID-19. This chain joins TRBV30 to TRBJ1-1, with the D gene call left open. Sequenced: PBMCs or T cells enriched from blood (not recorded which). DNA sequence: TGTGCCGGAGGACGGAGCACTGAAGCTTTCTTT. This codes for CAGGRSTEAFF.